The table lists the clone carrying this T cell receptor (beta chain) with a few counts. Its antigen is as yet unknown. Trimming left V 5 bases short and J 5 bases short, with 15 bases between. The length of the CDR3 is 14 residues. The source of the sample is a study of T cell repertoires in cytomegalovirus infection. Study background: Carrying CMV and the relevant HLA type showed in public TCR beta signatures. Findings and caveats of the study: Accumulated public TCR beta family frequency recognized individuals carrying CMV together with the relevant HLA.

TCRdb independently ran MiXCR on the reads; one entry per CDR3 protein. The data hold 150,000 to 200,000 distinct CDR3 sequences, with about 30% observed a single time. The sample comprised PBMCs. This TCR was recovered from a human donor in good health (CMV status not recorded). Some clones in this sample may be carry-over from other donors' samples. The V gene is TRBV12-3 or TRBV12-4, the J gene TRBJ1-1, with D possibly matching TRBD1 (5 bases). The CDR3 here is CASSPGLEGTEAFF. CDR3 DNA sequence: TGTGCCAGCAGTCCGGGGCTGGAGGGGACTGAAGCTTTCTTT.